A single sample gave rise to the 25 T cell receptor beta chains below, sequenced in a study of CD8 T cells in ankylosing spondylitis. These receptors' targets are unknown. In TCRdb, the 5' RACE reads were re-called with MiXCR into one record per CDR3 protein. The repertoire holds hundreds of thousands of distinct CDR3 sequences, with 25% to 30% as singletons. General study points: What seemed typical of ankylosing spondylitis blood was a TCR beta motif built from roughly eight highly homologous variants.

Sequencing was done on a sample of blood, either unsorted or a sorted T cell fraction (not recorded which). The source is a male donor with ankylosing spondylitis.

This clonotype was seen ten or more times. The rearrangement uses TRBV9 and TRBJ1-1; tentatively, D is TRBD1 (5 bases). Germline assignment: CDR1 SGDLS and CDR2 YYNGEE. The CDR3 is 13 amino acids. Trimming removed 4 bases from V and 5 bases from J, with 12 bases in between. Here the CDR3 DNA reads TGTGCCAGCAGCTGGGGGGGGAGAACTGAAGCTTTCTTT. Amino acids: CASSWGGRTEAFF.

This clonotype was observed a few times. V and J are TRBV5-1 and TRBJ1-1; D perhaps matches TRBD1 (6 bases). V gave up 2 bases and J gave up 6 bases, with 20 bases separating them. Per germline, CDR1 SGHRS and CDR2 YFSETQ. The CDR3 totals 16 residues. The CDR3 DNA follows: TGCGCCAGCAGCTTTGACAGGCCGTTCCCCAGAGCTGAAGCTTTCTTT. Translation: CASSFDRPFPRAEAFF.

The table lists this clonotype with a few counts. The rearrangement joins TRBV6-1 to TRBJ2-2; D gene ambiguous. In germline, CDR1 is MNHNS, CDR2 SASEGT. Trimming took off 2 bases at V and 8 bases at J, with 9 bases between the two ends. This CDR3 has 13 residues. CDR3 coding DNA: TGTGCCAGCAGTGAATGGGGTGCGGGGGAGCTGTTTTTT. It codes for CASSEWGAGELFF.

As DNA, the CDR3 is TGCGCCAGCAGCCAAGATTCAAGCGGGACCTACAATGAGCAGTTCTTC. This encodes CASSQDSSGTYNEQFF. The chain is built from TRBV4-1 and TRBJ2-1, with TRBD2 matching over 7 bases. Germline V gene sequence: CDR1 MGHRA, CDR2 YSYEKL. This CDR3 region has 16 residues. V shed 0 bases, J shed 2 bases, and the junction held 4 bases outside the gene matches.

This clonotype has just a few counts. This chain connects TRBV20-1 to TRBJ2-7; D is possibly TRBD1 (6 bases). V dropped 3 bases and J dropped 5 bases, with 14 bases sitting between them. Per the germline V gene, CDR1 is DFQATT and CDR2 is SNEGSKA (reference sequence). CDR3 size: 13 residues. CDR3 loop: CSARYRARDEQYF. CDR3 DNA sequence: TGCAGTGCTAGGTACAGGGCACGGGACGAGCAGTACTTC.

V is TRBV5-1 and J is TRBJ2-1, with 9 bases matching TRBD1. J lost 9 bases, V lost 4 bases, and 8 bases had no gene match. Germline V CDR1 and CDR2: SGHRS, YFSETQ. The length of the CDR3 is 14 residues. The CDR3 DNA reads TGCGCCAGCAGCCTGGGACAGGGATGGGGTGAGCAGTTCTTC. Translation gives CASSLGQGWGEQFF.

This chain joins TRBV3-1 and TRBJ1-5; D is unclear. CDR3 size: 14 residues. Germline V gene sequence: CDR1 LGHDT, CDR2 YNNKEL (reference sequence). V was clipped by 6 bases and J by 4 bases, with 13 bases between them. Written as DNA, the CDR3 is TGTGCCAGCAGTCCAAGAATACAAAATCAGCCCCAGCATTTT. Protein product: CASSPRIQNQPQHF. Full variable domain (rest looked up from reference TRBV3-1 and TRBJ1-5): DTAVSQTPKYLVTQMGNDKSIKCEQNLGHDTMYWYKQDSKKFLKIMFSYNNKELIINETVPNRFSPKSPDKAHLNLHINSLELGDSAVYFCASSPRIQNQPQHFGDGTRLSIL.

This clonotype has a count of ten or more. The chain employs TRBV10-2 and TRBJ1-2, with a weak D call TRBD1 (5 bases). V gave up 5 bases and J gave up 0 bases, with 25 bases separating them. Germline lookup yields CDR1 WSHSY and CDR2 SAAADI. This CDR3 has 19 amino acids. The CDR3 spells CASSSPTGGSGPTNYGYTF. CDR3 in DNA: TGCGCCAGCAGTTCACCCACCGGTGGTTCGGGACCGACTAACTATGGCTACACCTTC.

The V and J genes are TRBV11-2 and TRBJ2-5; no clear D. Trimming took 1 base from V and 4 from J, leaving 7 bases between them. The CDR3 sequence is 13 residues long. Germline V gene sequence: CDR1 SGHAT, CDR2 FQNNGV. As DNA, the CDR3 is TGTGCCAGCAGCTTAGCCAGACCAGAGACCCAGTACTTC. Protein sequence: CASSLARPETQYF.

The chain couples TRBV20-1 to TRBJ2-7; D is perhaps TRBD1 or TRBD2 (5 bases each). CDR1 and CDR2 from the germline V gene are DFQATT and SNEGSKA (reference sequence). V was trimmed by 1 base and J by 12 bases, leaving 19 bases between them. The CDR3 runs 13 residues. CDR3 loop: CSARVDGRTGTYF. For the CDR3, the DNA is TGCAGTGCTAGAGTGGACGGGCGGACTGGGACGTACTTC.

Only a few counts were recorded for this clonotype. This chain links TRBV5-4 with TRBJ2-3; 11 bases match TRBD2. This CDR3 comprises 19 residues. Germline V gene sequence: CDR1 SGHNT, CDR2 YYREEE (reference sequence). Trimming removed 0 bases from V and 3 bases from J; junction bases left unmatched: 12. CDR3: CASSLAASGRIIRTDTQYF. The CDR3 DNA reads as TGTGCCAGCAGCTTGGCGGCTAGCGGGAGGATAATTAGGACAGATACGCAGTATTTT.

The J gene is TRBJ2-7, the V gene TRBV7-2; TRBD2 might be the D (6 bases). Germline V lookup: CDR1 SGHTA, CDR2 FQGNSA. The CDR3 is made up of 14 amino acids. V lost 7 bases and J lost 1, with 14 bases in between. CDR3 region: CASTAPGGSYEQYF. CDR3 nucleotide sequence: TGTGCCAGCACCGCGCCCGGGGGATCCTACGAGCAGTACTTC.

The chain is built from TRBV20-1 and TRBJ2-3; D unclear. V lost 6 bases to trimming and J lost 2 bases, with 3 bases between them. This CDR3 spans 10 amino acids. Germline V gene sequence: CDR1 DFQATT, CDR2 SNEGSKA (reference sequence). CDR3 sequence reads: CSAYTDTQYF. The CDR3 coding sequence is TGCAGTGCCTACACAGATACGCAGTATTTT.

This clonotype was seen only a few times. The chain recombines TRBV7-2 with TRBJ1-5; TRBD1 aligns across 8 bases. The CDR3 runs 15 residues. V lost 5 bases, J lost 6 bases, and 9 bases stayed unmatched. Germline CDR1 is SGHTA and CDR2 is FQGNSA. The CDR3 sequence: CASSVRTGFSQPQHF. Here the CDR3 DNA reads TGTGCCAGCAGCGTACGGACAGGGTTTTCTCAGCCCCAGCATTTT.

The chain carries TRBV3-1 and TRBJ1-2; 8 bases line up with TRBD1. The V and J ends lost 6 bases and 3 bases, in that order; junction bases with no gene match: 6. Germline V gene data show CDR1 as LGHDT and CDR2 as YNNKEL (reference sequence). CDR3 length: 14 amino acids. This chain's CDR3 is CASRRTGRDYGYTF. The CDR3 DNA is TGTGCCAGCAGGCGGACAGGGAGGGACTATGGCTACACCTTC.

In this sample, this clonotype turned up a few times. The chain couples TRBV21-1 to TRBJ2-3; TRBD2 is the table's D call, not checked against the DNA. TRBV21-1 is annotated as a pseudogene. CDR3 length: 19 residues. The CDR3 nucleotides are TGTGCCAGCAGCCCCCCGGGACTAGCGGGAGAGGTTGGCACAGATACGCAGTATTTT. Protein product: CASSPPGLAGEVGTDTQYF.

Only a few counts were recorded for this clonotype. The chain links TRBV29-1 to TRBJ2-6, with no clear D. The V gene's germline CDR1 is SQVTM and CDR2 ANQGSEA. V lost 3 bases, J lost 0 bases, and 3 bases lay in between. The CDR3 is 13 residues long. As DNA, the CDR3 is TGCAGCGTTGAGGGCTCTGGGGCCAACGTCCTGACTTTC. Its protein is CSVEGSGANVLTF.

The chain uses TRBV5-1 and TRBJ2-2, with 10 bases identical to TRBD2. The CDR3 length is 17 residues. The germline gives CDR1 SGHRS, CDR2 YFSETQ. The V segment lost 0 bases and the J segment 4 bases; nucleotides outside the gene matches: 6. CDR3 sequence: CASSLEASGSITGELFF. The CDR3 region has the DNA TGCGCCAGCAGCTTGGAGGCTAGCGGGAGTATCACCGGGGAGCTGTTTTTT.

This clonotype has just one count. The gene calls are TRBV7-9 and TRBJ2-1; D gene ambiguous. V was pared by 0 bases and J by 5 bases, with 8 bases between. Germline lookup yields CDR1 SEHNR and CDR2 FQNEAQ (reference sequence). CDR3 length: 14 amino acids. The CDR3 bases are TGTGCCAGCAGCTTAGCGGCCACAGACAATGAGCAGTTCTTC. Protein sequence: CASSLAATDNEQFF.

V is TRBV29-1 and J is TRBJ2-3; 10 positions agree with TRBD2. There are 13 residues in the CDR3. With V trimmed by 6 bases and J by 8 bases, 8 bases remained unmatched. From germline, CDR1 is SQVTM and CDR2 ANQGSEA. Here the CDR3 DNA reads TGCAGCGTCGGGACTAGCGATCCCGGTACGCAGTATTTT. Encoded protein: CSVGTSDPGTQYF.

The gene calls are TRBV2 and TRBJ2-5; D is perhaps TRBD2 (5 bases). The germline CDR1 and CDR2 sequences are SNHLY and FYNNEI. This CDR3 is built from 14 residues. The V and J ends lost 4 bases and 1 base respectively, with 10 bases between them. As DNA, the CDR3 is TGTGCCAGCAGTGCCGGACTGAGCCAAGAGACCCAGTACTTC. It specifies CASSAGLSQETQYF.

The rearrangement joins TRBV5-1 to TRBJ1-2, with D maybe TRBD1 (6 bases). In germline, CDR1 is SGHRS, CDR2 YFSETQ. The V end lost 2 bases, the J end lost 8 bases, and 10 bases lay between the germline ends. The CDR3 consists of 12 residues. CDR3 protein: CASSLQGDGYTF. The CDR3 DNA reads TGCGCCAGCAGCTTACAGGGCGACGGCTACACCTTC.

This clonotype was seen only a few times. The chain combines TRBV6-4 with TRBJ2-1; TRBD2 agrees at 13 bases. The CDR3 totals 21 residues. CDR1 is MRHNA, CDR2 SNTAGT, per germline. With 6 bases clipped from V and 7 bases from J, the junction kept 24 bases outside the gene matches. CDR3 sequence (DNA): TGTGCCAGCAGGACAATCAGAAACGGACTAGCGGGAGTGGGGGCCTTTAATGAGCAGTTCTTC. Translating gives CASRTIRNGLAGVGAFNEQFF.

This clonotype was found a few times. The chain combines TRBV10-3 with TRBJ2-1; a weak D match, TRBD1 (5 bases). The V gene lost 7 bases and the J gene lost 5 bases, with 15 bases spanning the gap. The CDR3 is 14 amino acids. From germline, CDR1 is ENHRY and CDR2 SYGVKD. The CDR3 region is CAIMISDTNNEQFF. CDR3 in DNA: TGTGCCATCATGATATCGGACACCAACAATGAGCAGTTCTTC.

V and J are TRBV3-1 and TRBJ1-4, with D maybe TRBD1 (5 bases). Between the trimmed V and J ends, which lost 0 bases and 10 bases, there was a span of 15 bases. This CDR3 comprises 15 residues. Per the germline V gene, CDR1 is LGHDT and CDR2 is YNNKEL (reference sequence). CDR3 nucleotide sequence: TGTGCCAGCAGCCAAGAAGGGACCGGATGGGGAAAACTGTTTTTT. Translation gives CASSQEGTGWGKLFF.